This TCR beta chain originates from a study of cytomegalovirus exposure and HLA in healthy donors. Study-level points and caveats: According to reports, the classifier identified cytomegalovirus status with high specificity and sensitivity. Altogether, 164 TCR beta chains were recorded as cytomegalovirus-associated.

Sequencing was performed with immunoSEQ multiplex PCR; in TCRdb, only in-frame clones are kept and a portion is missing. In the table there are about 260,000 clones, 80% to 95% of which are singletons. With regard to this clone: Its antigen is not known.

J lost 5 bases, V lost 2 bases, and 11 bases had no gene match. The germline V gene has CDR1 SGHTA and CDR2 FQGTGA. The CDR3 has 16 residues. Sequenced input: PBMCs. The sequence was obtained from a woman aged 25 to 39 in good health and CMV-seronegative. This sequence joins TRBV7-3 and TRBJ2-5; 7 bases are shared with TRBD1. The CDR3 region has the DNA TGTGCCAGCAGCTTACGACAGACAGGGCCGCCGGAGACCCAGTACTTC. Translation gives CASSLRQTGPPETQYF.